One and the same sample provided the 24 T cell receptor beta chains below, sequenced in a study of OX40 agonist ivuxolimab in advanced cancers. Here immunoSEQ multiplex PCR was the method, and the copy in TCRdb shows in-frame clones only, minus some. The sample holds about 55,000 clones; approximately 80% are singletons and the top ten take roughly 4.5%. Sequencing was performed on CD4+ or CD8+ T cells sorted from blood, taken in a trial of the OX40 agonist ivuxolimab. Receptor source: an adult with an advanced solid tumor such as melanoma, head and neck, liver or kidney cancer.

The V call is TRBV6-5, the J call TRBJ2-7, with D perhaps TRBD1 (6 bases). Between the trimmed V and J ends, which lost 5 bases and 2 bases, there was a span of 16 bases. This CDR3 has 15 residues. Germline V CDR1 and CDR2: MNHEY, SVGAGI. CDR3 nucleotides: TGTGCCAGCAGTGCAGACGGACAGATCACCTACGAGCAGTACTTC. Protein product: CASSADGQITYEQYF.

CDR3: CASSLGPTGGYEQYF. In DNA, the CDR3 is TGCGCCAGCAGCTTGGGACCGACAGGGGGTTACGAGCAGTACTTC. The rearrangement uses TRBV5-1 and TRBJ2-5; 9 bases match TRBD1. TRBJ2-7 matches the DNA end more closely, so the J call is doubtful. Looked up from germline, CDR1 is SGHRS and CDR2 is YFSETQ. This CDR3 is built from 15 residues.

By sample share, this clone is medium-sized. The chain couples TRBV7-2 to TRBJ2-5; 10 bases fit TRBD1. V lost 4 bases to trimming and J lost 2 bases; unmatched junction nucleotides: 4. The CDR3 consists of 15 residues. Germline CDR1 SGHTA, CDR2 FQGNSA. As DNA, the CDR3 is TGTGCCAGCAGCTCCCCGGACAGGGGGCAAGAGACCCAGTACTTC. Its protein is CASSSPDRGQETQYF.

This rearrangement joins TRBV5-1 to TRBJ2-3; 8 bases are a match to TRBD1. The CDR3 contains 15 residues. Per the germline V gene, CDR1 is SGHRS and CDR2 is YFSETQ. V shed 3 bases and J 4 bases; nucleotides not matched to a gene: 7. The chain's CDR3 is CASSSQTGAADTQYF. The CDR3 DNA reads as TGCGCCAGCAGCTCGCAGACAGGGGCCGCAGATACGCAGTATTTT.

In this sample, this clone turned up a few times. This chain links TRBV9 with TRBJ1-2, with a possible D match to TRBD1 (6 bases). With 0 bases removed from V and 3 bases from J, the gap between germline ends came to 9 bases. Germline lookup yields CDR1 SGDLS and CDR2 YYNGEE. The CDR3 is 14 amino acids. Here the CDR3 DNA reads TGTGCCAGCAGCGTAGGTCAGGGGCACTATGGCTACACCTTC. Translated: CASSVGQGHYGYTF.

V and J are TRBV5-1 and TRBJ1-2; maybe TRBD1 (5 bases). This CDR3 has 14 amino acids. Germline V gene sequence: CDR1 SGHRS, CDR2 YFSETQ. The V and J ends lost 5 bases and 5 bases respectively, with 16 bases between them. The CDR3 is CASRMLTTDYGYTF. DNA of the CDR3: TGCGCCAGCAGGATGTTAACGACAGATTATGGCTACACCTTC. Combining the CDR3 with reference TRBV5-1 and TRBJ1-2 gives the whole variable domain KAGVTQTPRYLIKTRGQQVTLSCSPISGHRSVSWYQQTPGQGLQFLFEYFSETQRNKGNFPGRFSGRQFSNSRSEMNVSTLELGDSALYLCASRMLTTDYGYTFGSGTRLTVV.

The J gene is TRBJ1-1, the V gene TRBV28, with TRBD1 identical over 9 bases. The CDR3 covers 16 residues. Germline lookup yields CDR1 MDHEN and CDR2 SYDVKM. V shed 7 bases and J 2 bases; nucleotides not matched to a gene: 11. CDR3 in amino acids: CASTSRDRVPNTEAFF. The CDR3 DNA sequence: TGTGCCAGCACTAGCCGGGACAGGGTCCCTAACACTGAAGCTTTCTTT.

This chain links TRBV7-2 with TRBJ2-3; D is perhaps TRBD2 (6 bases). There are 14 residues in the CDR3. Trimming cost V 5 bases and J 0 bases, with 9 bases left between them. Germline loops: CDR1 SGHTA, CDR2 FQGNSA. CDR3 coding DNA: TGTGCCAGCAGCCCTAGCGTGAGCACAGATACGCAGTATTTT. Its protein product is CASSPSVSTDTQYF.

The rearrangement uses TRBV27 and TRBJ2-7; maybe TRBD2 (6 bases). The germline CDR1 and CDR2 sequences are MNHEY and SMNVEV (reference sequence). V lost 5 bases and J lost 2, with 13 bases in between. This CDR3 is 14 amino acids long. The CDR3, as DNA: TGTGCCAGCAGTATCGGGACTGTTCCCTACGAGCAGTACTTC. Translation gives CASSIGTVPYEQYF.

J is TRBJ1-2 and V is TRBV2; D call uncertain. CDR1 and CDR2 from the germline V gene are SNHLY and FYNNEI. V lost 6 bases and J 3 bases, leaving 20 bases between the germline ends. CDR3 length equals 16 residues. The CDR3 region is CASRAFFIRPHYGYTF. The CDR3 DNA sequence: TGTGCCAGCAGGGCTTTTTTCATCAGACCACACTATGGCTACACCTTC.

This chain connects TRBV18 to TRBJ1-2; D is possibly TRBD1 (5 bases). The CDR3 totals 16 residues. V dropped 0 bases and J dropped 4 bases, with 15 bases sitting between them. Germline CDR1 and CDR2: KGHSH and LQKENI. The CDR3 loop reads CASSPPIGLQGYGYTF. CDR3 DNA: TGTGCCAGCTCACCACCGATTGGACTTCAGGGCTATGGCTACACCTTC. Using reference TRBV18 and TRBJ1-2 for the parts outside the CDR3, the full variable domain is NAGVMQNPRHLVRRRGQEARLRCSPMKGHSHVYWYRQLPEEGLKFMVYLQKENIIDESGMPKERFSAEFPKEGPSILRIQQVVRGDSAAYFCASSPPIGLQGYGYTFGSGTRLTVV.

J is TRBJ2-3 and V is TRBV19; 10 positions match TRBD2. CDR1 is LNHDA and CDR2 is SQIVND in the germline V gene (reference sequence). J was trimmed by 2 bases and V by 6 bases; bases with no gene match: 5. The CDR3 runs 15 residues. The CDR3 coding sequence is TGTGCCAGTAGCGGACTAGCGGCATTCACAGATACGCAGTATTTT. Its translation is CASSGLAAFTDTQYF.

V usage is TRBV28 and J usage is TRBJ1-6; D unclear. The length of the CDR3 is 15 residues. The V gene's germline CDR1 is MDHEN and CDR2 SYDVKM. V was trimmed by 7 bases and J by 8 bases, leaving 18 bases between them. Written as DNA, the CDR3 is TGTGCCAGCATTTTCCAACGGACTTGGGATTCACCCCTCCACTTT. It yields the protein CASIFQRTWDSPLHF.

This sequence joins TRBV6-6 and TRBJ2-7, with TRBD2 matching 8 bases. Germline CDR1 reads MNHNY; CDR2 reads SVGAGI (reference sequence). The CDR3 loop spans 14 amino acids. Germline trimming cut 6 bases from V and 5 bases from J; bases unmatched to any gene: 9. The CDR3 loop is CASSLGLAGDEQYF. The CDR3 DNA follows: TGTGCCAGCAGCCTTGGACTAGCAGGCGACGAGCAGTACTTC.

CDR3 sequence reads: CATWDAGGPTDTQYF. CDR3 sequence (DNA): TGTGCCACCTGGGACGCGGGGGGCCCCACAGATACGCAGTATTTT. V usage is TRBV19 and J usage is TRBJ2-3; TRBD2 aligns across 8 bases. V lost 10 bases to trimming and J lost 2 bases; unmatched junction nucleotides: 11. This CDR3 region has 15 residues. CDR1 LNHDA and CDR2 SQIVND come from the germline V gene (reference sequence).

The chain employs TRBV5-6 and TRBJ2-4; D tentatively reads TRBD1 or TRBD2 (5 bases each). The CDR3 is made up of 13 amino acids. Germline loops: CDR1 SGHDT, CDR2 YYEEEE. Trimming cost V 4 bases and J 9 bases, with 14 bases left between them. CDR3 residues: CASSRGPPGIQYF. CDR3 DNA sequence: TGTGCCAGCAGCAGGGGACCGCCAGGCATTCAGTACTTC. Filled out from reference TRBV5-6 and TRBJ2-4, the complete variable domain reads DAGVTQSPTHLIKTRGQQVTLRCSPKSGHDTVSWYQQALGQGPQFIFQYYEEEERQRGNFPDRFSGHQFPNYSSELNVNALLLGDSALYLCASSRGPPGIQYFGAGTRLSVL.

This clone has a single count. V usage is TRBV5-1 and J usage is TRBJ1-4; 7 bases are a match to TRBD1. The length of the CDR3 is 15 residues. The V segment lost 2 bases and the J segment 8 bases; nucleotides outside the gene matches: 9. The germline V gene has CDR1 SGHRS and CDR2 YFSETQ. CDR3 residues: CASSFGTASGEKLFF. The CDR3, as DNA: TGCGCCAGCAGCTTTGGGACAGCGTCAGGAGAAAAACTGTTTTTT.

The V and J genes are TRBV6-5 and TRBJ1-5; a possible D gene is TRBD1 (6 bases). The CDR3 sequence is 12 residues long. Germline loops: CDR1 MNHEY, CDR2 SVGAGI. CDR3 protein: CGAEQGNQPQHF. The CDR3 DNA sequence: TGTGGGGCGGAACAGGGAAATCAGCCCCAGCATTTT.

The genes are TRBV9 and TRBJ1-2; D is unresolved. Germline CDR1 is SGDLS and CDR2 is YYNGEE. This CDR3 has 19 amino acids. V lost 0 bases and J 4 bases, leaving 25 bases between the germline ends. The CDR3 loop reads CASSVEGGYWGLTSYGYTF. DNA of the CDR3: TGTGCCAGCAGCGTAGAGGGTGGGTACTGGGGTCTTACAAGCTATGGCTACACCTTC.

The V and J genes are TRBV2 and TRBJ2-3, with a weak D call TRBD2 (5 bases). CDR1 and CDR2 from the germline V gene are SNHLY and FYNNEI. This CDR3 is built from 14 residues. The germline V and J ends were trimmed by 6 bases and 6 bases, with 16 bases remaining between them. Here the CDR3 reads CASSQRPATDTQYF. CDR3 DNA sequence: TGTGCCAGCAGCCAGCGGCCTGCAACGGATACGCAGTATTTT.

This chain connects TRBV5-1 to TRBJ2-3; 7 nucleotides agree with TRBD2. There are 16 residues in the CDR3. Germline V CDR1 and CDR2: SGHRS, YFSETQ. Trimming took 4 bases from V and 2 from J; bases not matched to a gene: 10. The CDR3 here is CASSSLGLGTTDTQYF. The CDR3 coding sequence is TGCGCCAGCAGCAGCCTAGGACTAGGCACCACAGATACGCAGTATTTT.

This clone is termed medium-sized (0.01 to 0.1%). This rearrangement joins TRBV7-2 to TRBJ1-5; TRBD1 is a possible D gene (5 bases). The CDR3 has 15 amino acids. Germline assignment: CDR1 SGHTA and CDR2 FQGNSA. Trimming took off 5 bases at V and 5 bases at J, with 16 bases between the two ends. CDR3: CASSTRTGGDQPQHF. As DNA, the CDR3 is TGTGCCAGCAGCACGAGAACGGGGGGAGATCAGCCCCAGCATTTT.

The chain is built from TRBV7-9 and TRBJ1-3; 7 bases agree with TRBD1. The CDR3 consists of 18 residues. V shed 4 bases, J shed 8 bases, and the junction held 20 bases outside the gene matches. The germline V gene has CDR1 SEHNR and CDR2 FQNEAQ (reference sequence). Here the CDR3 reads CASSSALTSATGKDTIYF. Here the CDR3 DNA reads TGTGCCAGCAGCTCCGCCCTCACAAGCGCGACAGGGAAAGACACCATATATTTT.

V usage is TRBV18 and J usage is TRBJ1-1; weak D call: TRBD1 (5 bases). The CDR3 consists of 15 residues. V was pared by 6 bases and J by 0 bases, with 14 bases between. The germline gives CDR1 KGHSH, CDR2 LQKENI. The DNA of the CDR3 is TGTGCCAGCTCCCCAGACAGCTCTATGAACACTGAAGCTTTCTTT. This codes for CASSPDSSMNTEAFF.